The T cell receptor (beta chain) under discussion was sequenced for a study of T cells expressing NK-cell markers. For the study at large: It was from sorted CD3+CD56+NKG2C+, CD3+CD56+NKG2C- and CD3+CD56-NKG2C+ T cells that TCR beta repertoires came. Study-level points and caveats: The share of CD8+ T cells held by dominant NKG2C+ clonotypes was about 1.0-7.5% in several donors.

TCRdb reanalyzed the 5' RACE reads, giving one entry per CDR3 protein sequence and no DNA. Recorded here are 350,000 to 450,000 distinct CDR3 sequences; the top ten clones represent 5% to 5.5%. Points on this clonotype: The target antigen is unknown.

The origin of this receptor is a man aged 18-75 years in good health. The material sequenced was blood T cells: a sorted CD56 or NKG2C T cell subset, CD4+ or CD8+ T cells, or bulk PBMC T cells (not recorded which).

CDR3 residues: CAISPLLGRAFF. V is TRBV10-3 and J is TRBJ1-1. The length of the CDR3 is 12 residues. The germline gives CDR1 ENHRY, CDR2 SYGVKD.